These 30 T cell receptor beta chains came from one sample sequenced in a study of shared clonotypes between healthy human individuals (TCRdb year 2020). The library was built by means of the immunoSEQ multiplex PCR assay. Sourced from immuneACCESS, this table was stored by TCRdb with only in-frame sequences that have V and J called. A share of the clones is absent; for the studies checked, an unresolved V gene accounts for under half, and the remainder has no known explanation. The sample table lists under 1,900,000 clones, roughly 98.5% of them with a count of one. 0.36% of the sample rests with the top ten. Sequencing input: naive CD4+ T cells sorted from blood. The cell subset or site label on this specimen signifies: CD45RA+ positively selected. These receptors were obtained from a man aged 25 to 40 in good health.

This clone was seen a single time. The chain is built from TRBV28 and TRBJ2-7, with D possibly TRBD1 on 6 matching bases. V lost 4 bases to trimming and J lost 5 bases, with 18 bases between them. The CDR3 loop spans 15 amino acids. Looked up from germline, CDR1 is MDHEN and CDR2 is SYDVKM. CDR3 in amino acids: CASSSRNRVWNEQYF. The CDR3, as DNA: TGTGCCAGCAGTTCTCGAAACAGGGTATGGAACGAGCAGTACTTC.

The chain couples TRBV10-3 to TRBJ2-3, with 9 bases aligning to TRBD2. CDR1 is ENHRY and CDR2 is SYGVKD in the germline V gene. The CDR3 consists of 13 residues. The trim removed 7 bases at V and 3 bases at J, leaving 2 bases unmatched. The CDR3 nucleotides are TGTGCCATCACTAGCGGGAAAACAGATACGCAGTATTTT. This translates into CAITSGKTDTQYF.

The chain recombines TRBV6-5 with TRBJ2-7; 8 bases match TRBD2. The ends lost 0 bases at V and 7 bases at J; junction bases unmatched: 11. This CDR3 is built from 16 residues. Looked up from germline, CDR1 is MNHEY and CDR2 is SVGAGI. The DNA for the CDR3 is TGTGCCAGCAGTTACTCCGGGTTAGCGGGAACGGAAGAGCAGTACTTC. It codes for CASSYSGLAGTEEQYF.

V is TRBV2 and J is TRBJ2-1; TRBD2 aligns across 11 bases. J lost 10 bases, V lost 7 bases, and 9 bases had no gene match. Germline CDR1 SNHLY, CDR2 FYNNEI. The CDR3 runs to 14 residues. In DNA form, the CDR3 reads TGTGCCAGCAAGGCTAGCGGGAGGAACGGGGAGCAGTTCTTC. This gives the protein CASKASGRNGEQFF.

This chain links TRBV5-6 with TRBJ1-4, with D hard to call. V was clipped by 1 base and J by 8 bases, with 18 bases between them. The CDR3 runs 16 residues. The germline CDR1 and CDR2 sequences are SGHDT and YYEEEE. The CDR3 reads CASSLWIERVDEKLFF. Written as DNA, the CDR3 is TGTGCCAGCAGCTTGTGGATAGAGCGGGTGGACGAAAAACTGTTTTTT.

This chain links TRBV5-1 with TRBJ2-2; perhaps TRBD1 as D (6 bases). V shed 0 bases and J shed 2 bases, with 8 bases lying between them. This CDR3 contains 15 residues. CDR1 and CDR2 from the germline V gene are SGHRS and YFSETQ. CDR3 amino acids: CASSLDRVNTGELFF. The CDR3 DNA reads as TGCGCCAGCAGCTTGGACAGGGTAAACACCGGGGAGCTGTTTTTT.

V gene TRBV7-2 combines with J gene TRBJ2-7; 10 bases fit TRBD2. The CDR3 covers 14 residues. The V and J ends lost 7 bases and 0 bases, in that order; junction bases with no gene match: 3. The germline gives CDR1 SGHTA, CDR2 FQGNSA. Here the CDR3 reads CASTIAGGSYEQYF. CDR3 in DNA: TGTGCCAGCACCATAGCGGGAGGCTCCTACGAGCAGTACTTC.

This rearrangement joins TRBV2 to TRBJ1-2; perhaps TRBD1 as D (6 bases). The germline V and J ends were trimmed by 6 bases and 7 bases, with 15 bases remaining between them. This CDR3 region has 13 residues. Germline CDR1 and CDR2: SNHLY and FYNNEI. CDR3 DNA: TGTGCCAGCAGGGAGACAGGAGTTCGTGGCTACACCTTC. This gives the protein CASRETGVRGYTF.

This chain links TRBV5-1 with TRBJ2-3, with TRBD1 identical over 7 bases. The CDR3 is 17 residues long. Germline CDR1 and CDR2: SGHRS and YFSETQ. Unmatched junction bases numbered 7, after V lost 0 bases and J lost 0 bases. The CDR3: CASSLAIRDSSTDTQYF. The CDR3 DNA sequence: TGCGCCAGCAGCTTGGCAATCCGGGACAGCAGCACAGATACGCAGTATTTT. Complete variable domain (other parts from reference TRBV5-1 and TRBJ2-3): KAGVTQTPRYLIKTRGQQVTLSCSPISGHRSVSWYQQTPGQGLQFLFEYFSETQRNKGNFPGRFSGRQFSNSRSEMNVSTLELGDSALYLCASSLAIRDSSTDTQYFGPGTRLTVL.

To note about this clone: The sample holds other DNA sequences that translate to the same CDR3. The V gene is TRBV6-6, the J gene TRBJ1-1; D call uncertain. In germline, CDR1 is MNHNY, CDR2 SVGAGI (reference sequence). V was pared by 6 bases and J by 1 base, with 3 bases between. This CDR3 is 11 amino acids long. The CDR3 region is CASRENTEAFF. As DNA, the CDR3 is TGTGCCAGCAGGGAGAACACTGAAGCTTTCTTT.

This rearrangement joins TRBV28 to TRBJ2-2; TRBD1 matches at 8 bases. The germline gives CDR1 MDHEN, CDR2 SYDVKM. The CDR3 totals 16 residues. The V and J ends lost 2 bases and 3 bases, in that order; junction bases with no gene match: 5. CDR3 sequence: CASSLNGQGHTGELFF. The DNA of the CDR3 is TGTGCCAGCAGTTTAAATGGACAGGGCCACACCGGGGAGCTGTTTTTT.

The sample holds one count of this clone. The V call is TRBV23-1, the J call TRBJ1-5; TRBD1 might be the D (5 bases). TRBV23-1 is designated an ORF whose function remains uncertain. This CDR3 is 15 amino acids long. The V end was cut by 11 bases, the J end by 0 bases, with 17 bases between. As DNA, the CDR3 is TGCGCCGGACATGAAGATAGAGATAGCAATCAGCCCCAGCATTTT. Its translation is CAGHEDRDSNQPQHF.

The rearrangement joins TRBV4-1 to TRBJ2-4; possibly TRBD2 for D (6 bases). The CDR3 is made up of 17 amino acids. CDR1 is MGHRA, CDR2 YSYEKL, per germline. The V gene lost 2 bases and the J gene lost 1 base, with 15 bases spanning the gap. CDR3 bases: TGCGCCAGCAGCCAACCACTAGCTTCGTGGGCCAAAAACATTCAGTACTTC. It codes for CASSQPLASWAKNIQYF.

The chain carries TRBV9 and TRBJ2-3, with TRBD1 matching 7 bases. The CDR3 covers 15 residues. The trim removed 1 base at V and 3 bases at J, leaving 5 bases unmatched. Germline CDR1 is SGDLS and CDR2 is YYNGEE. In DNA, the CDR3 is TGTGCCAGCAGCGTAACGGGACAGCGGACAGATACGCAGTATTTT. Translation gives CASSVTGQRTDTQYF.

This clone was observed a single time. The rearrangement joins TRBV18 to TRBJ2-6, with 8 bases fitting TRBD1. Germline values: CDR1 KGHSH, CDR2 LQKENI. V lost 4 bases to trimming and J lost 1 base; unmatched junction nucleotides: 12. This CDR3 has 19 amino acids. CDR3: CASSLLGQAQGSGANVLTF. In DNA, the CDR3 is TGTGCCAGCTCACTACTGGGACAGGCCCAAGGGTCTGGGGCCAACGTCCTGACTTTC.

V and J are TRBV7-6 and TRBJ1-4, with 9 bases matching TRBD1. Germline-derived CDR1 and CDR2 are SGHVS and FNYEAQ. The CDR3 extends over 15 amino acids. With V trimmed by 2 bases and J by 7 bases, 5 bases remained unmatched. The CDR3 nucleotides are TGTGCCAGCAGCTTACCCACAGGGGGCCTTGAAAAACTGTTTTTT. Translated, it gives CASSLPTGGLEKLFF.

This sequence joins TRBV15 and TRBJ2-2; 7 bases match TRBD1. V dropped 1 base and J dropped 0; count of bases not matched to a gene: 5. The germline CDR1 and CDR2 sequences are LNHNV and YYDKDF (reference sequence). The CDR3 covers 17 residues. The CDR3 spells CATSRVYGTANTGELFF. DNA for the CDR3: TGTGCCACCAGCAGAGTTTACGGGACAGCGAACACCGGGGAGCTGTTTTTT.

The gene calls are TRBV25-1 and TRBJ2-3; D is uncertain. The V end was cut by 4 bases, the J end by 0 bases, with 8 bases between. From germline, CDR1 is MGHDK and CDR2 SYGVNS. The CDR3 runs 14 residues. The CDR3 here is CASSVGLSTDTQYF. The DNA of the CDR3 is TGTGCCAGCAGTGTGGGCCTAAGCACAGATACGCAGTATTTT.

The gene calls are TRBV2 and TRBJ2-7; perhaps TRBD2 as D (5 bases). Trimming shortened V by 6 bases and J by 1 base, and 13 bases separated the two germline ends. CDR1 and CDR2 from the germline V gene are SNHLY and FYNNEI. The CDR3 has 14 amino acids. The CDR3 spells CASSGDEGSYEQYF. CDR3 DNA: TGTGCCAGCAGCGGAGATGAGGGATCCTACGAGCAGTACTTC. Full variable domain (outside the CDR3, taken from reference TRBV2 and TRBJ2-7): EPEVTQTPSHQVTQMGQEVILRCVPISNHLYFYWYRQILGQKVEFLVSFYNNEISEKSEIFDDQFSVERPDGSNFTLKIRSTKLEDSAMYFCASSGDEGSYEQYFGPGTRLTVT.

About this clone: Different DNA sequences within this sample yield the same CDR3. The V call is TRBV6-5, the J call TRBJ2-1; no clear D gene. This CDR3 is 15 amino acids long. Germline lookup yields CDR1 MNHEY and CDR2 SVGAGI. V was shortened by 0 bases and J by 0 bases, with 6 bases between the two germline ends. This CDR3 is CASSYSVGSYNEQFF. The CDR3 coding sequence is TGTGCCAGCAGTTACTCGGTGGGCTCCTACAATGAGCAGTTCTTC.

V is TRBV15 and J is TRBJ1-4; D perhaps matches TRBD1 (5 bases). This CDR3 contains 14 residues. The germline V and J ends were trimmed by 0 bases and 10 bases, with 12 bases remaining between them. Germline V gene sequence: CDR1 LNHNV, CDR2 YYDKDF (reference sequence). CDR3 loop: CATSRDIGTGKLFF. CDR3 bases: TGTGCCACCAGCAGAGATATCGGGACGGGAAAACTGTTTTTT.

The V and J genes are TRBV9 and TRBJ2-1; no definite D call. V was cut by 2 bases and J by 5 bases, with 5 bases left in between. The V gene's germline CDR1 is SGDLS and CDR2 YYNGEE. The CDR3 has 12 amino acids. Written as DNA, the CDR3 is TGTGCCAGCAGCGTCCAGAACAATGAGCAGTTCTTC. It yields the protein CASSVQNNEQFF.

The CDR3, as DNA: TGTGCCAGCAGTTCCCTAGGAAGCAATCAGCCCCAGCATTTT. Protein product: CASSSLGSNQPQHF. This rearrangement joins TRBV5-6 to TRBJ1-5; D is ambiguous. V shed 5 bases and J shed 1 base, with 10 bases lying between them. Germline CDR1 SGHDT, CDR2 YYEEEE. The CDR3 has 14 residues.

The chain employs TRBV9 and TRBJ2-2, with unresolved D. CDR3 length equals 16 residues. V lost 0 bases to trimming and J lost 6 bases, with 15 bases between them. CDR1 and CDR2 (germline): SGDLS, YYNGEE. The CDR3 here is CASSVVGDPSAGELFF. DNA of the CDR3: TGTGCCAGCAGCGTAGTAGGTGACCCGAGTGCCGGGGAGCTGTTTTTT. Looking up the rest from reference TRBV9 and TRBJ2-2 gives the full variable domain: DSGVTQTPKHLITATGQRVTLRCSPRSGDLSVYWYQQSLDQGLQFLIQYYNGEERAKGNILERFSAQQFPDLHSELNLSSLELGDSALYFCASSVVGDPSAGELFFGEGSRLTVL.

The J gene is TRBJ1-3, the V gene TRBV13, with unresolved D. The CDR3 runs to 13 residues. The germline V gene encodes CDR1 PRHDT and CDR2 FYEKMQ (reference sequence). The V end lost 0 bases, the J end lost 4 bases, and 4 bases lay between the germline ends. CDR3 residues: CASSLGRGNTIYF. The CDR3 DNA sequence: TGTGCCAGCAGCTTAGGCCGAGGAAACACCATATATTTT.

This chain connects TRBV5-1 to TRBJ2-3; tentative D call: TRBD1 (6 bases). The CDR3 consists of 14 residues. Germline CDR1 is SGHRS and CDR2 is YFSETQ. The ends were cut back, 5 bases at V and 7 bases at J, with 17 bases in the middle. The CDR3: CASSMEVGTNTQYF. CDR3 sequence (DNA): TGCGCCAGCAGTATGGAGGTCGGGACAAATACGCAGTATTTT.

The genes are TRBV7-7 and TRBJ2-2; D might be TRBD1 (5 bases). V was pared by 2 bases and J by 4 bases, with 17 bases between. Germline CDR1 SSHAT, CDR2 FNYEAQ (reference sequence). The CDR3 has 17 amino acids. In DNA, the CDR3 is TGTGCCAGCAGCTTAACCCCCGTAGGTAGGGGCACCGGGGAGCTGTTTTTT. It yields the protein CASSLTPVGRGTGELFF. Full variable domain (rest looked up from reference TRBV7-7 and TRBJ2-2): GAGVSQSPRYKVTKRGQDVTLRCDPISSHATLYWYQQALGQGPEFLTYFNYEAQPDKSGLPSDRFSAERPEGSISTLTIQRTEQRDSAMYRCASSLTPVGRGTGELFFGEGSRLTVL.

The chain combines TRBV4-1 with TRBJ2-7, with D possibly called TRBD1 or TRBD2 (5 bases each). Germline V gives CDR1 MGHRA, CDR2 YSYEKL. The CDR3 length is 15 residues. V lost 1 base and J lost 3, with 13 bases in between. CDR3 in DNA: TGCGCCAGCAGCCAAGGTGGGGGTGACCTCTACGAGCAGTACTTC. Its translation is CASSQGGGDLYEQYF.

This rearrangement joins TRBV7-2 to TRBJ1-2; perhaps TRBD1 as D (5 bases). Trimming removed 4 bases at V and 3 bases at J, with 12 bases between. Germline V CDR1 and CDR2: SGHTA, FQGNSA. This CDR3 region has 14 residues. The CDR3 DNA reads TGTGCCAGCAGCTCGGACGCGGGGGACTATGGCTACACCTTC. Its translation is CASSSDAGDYGYTF.

V is TRBV18 and J is TRBJ2-5, with D possibly TRBD1 on 5 matching bases. Looked up from germline, CDR1 is KGHSH and CDR2 is LQKENI. The CDR3 sequence is 14 residues long. Between the trimmed V and J ends, which lost 4 bases and 3 bases, there was a span of 12 bases. The CDR3 sequence is CASSLNQGKETQYF. CDR3 bases: TGTGCCAGCTCACTAAACCAGGGTAAAGAGACCCAGTACTTC.